This is a list of T cell receptor beta chains from one sample in a study of T cells in Graves' hyperthyroidism and ophthalmopathy. TCRdb reprocessed the multiplex PCR reads with MiXCR, giving one entry per CDR3 protein. Of a few hundred thousand distinct CDR3 sequences listed, about 14% are singletons. Sequencing was carried out using blood. Source of these receptors: a woman aged 30 to 39 with Graves' ophthalmopathy. Each CDR3 is given with its conserved first and last residue. The order of the fields is D gene, V gene, clone size, CDR3 length, J gene, CDR3 DNA, CDR3 protein. D genes are given only for firm matches. Clone size is shown for a subset of rows, as once, few, many or a class of expanded clone.

D: .
V: TRBV28
size: few
length: 11
J: TRBJ2-2
DNA: TGTGCCAGCCGATCACCCGGGGAGCTGTTTTTT
CDR3: CASRSPGELFF

D: TRBD2
V: TRBV24-1
size: .
length: 16
J: TRBJ2-1
DNA: TGTGCCACCAGTGATTTTTCTTGGGGGGGTTCTGGTGAGCAGTTCTTC
CDR3: CATSDFSWGGSGEQFF

D: .
V: TRBV19
size: many
length: 14
J: TRBJ2-7
DNA: TGTGCCAGTAGTCACCGGACGGACGGGTACGAGCAGTACTTC
CDR3: CASSHRTDGYEQYF

D: .
V: TRBV2
size: .
length: 14
J: TRBJ1-5
DNA: TGTGCCAGCAGTGAGGGGGCAGAAATTCAGCCCCAGCATTTT
CDR3: CASSEGAEIQPQHF

D: .
V: TRBV28
size: many
length: 11
J: TRBJ2-5
DNA: TGTGCCAGCAGTAGCGGAGAGACCCAGTACTTC
CDR3: CASSSGETQYF

D: .
V: TRBV28
size: many
length: 15
J: TRBJ2-5
DNA: TGTGCCAGCACTGGAACGGCGCCTCAGGGGGAGACCCAGTACTTC
CDR3: CASTGTAPQGETQYF

D: TRBD2
V: TRBV5-5
size: few
length: 14
J: TRBJ2-1
DNA: TGTGCCAGCAGCTTTGGCGGGGGGCAAAATGAGCAGTTCTTC
CDR3: CASSFGGGQNEQFF

D: .
V: TRBV3-1
size: many
length: 16
J: TRBJ2-2
DNA: TGTGCCAGCAGCCTCCGGCAGGGTGTAGGCACCGGGGAGCTGTTTTTT
CDR3: CASSLRQGVGTGELFF

D: TRBD2
V: TRBV10-2
size: few
length: 21
J: TRBJ2-2
DNA: TGCGCCAGCAGTATGCGACTAGCGGGGGGGCCAGGTTTGCCGAACACCGGGGAGCTGTTTTTT
CDR3: CASSMRLAGGPGLPNTGELFF

D: .
V: TRBV19
size: few
length: 13
J: TRBJ1-2
DNA: TGTGCCAGTACTACCCCGGGGGGATATGGCTACACCTTC
CDR3: CASTTPGGYGYTF

D: .
V: TRBV30
size: many
length: 14
J: TRBJ2-4
DNA: TGTGCCTGGAGTGTACCAGTACCATCGGGCATTCAGTACTTC
CDR3: CAWSVPVPSGIQYF